This TCR beta chain was identified in a study of identical twins. For this clonotype: Antigen unknown.

The length of the CDR3 is 13 residues. Germline V gene data show CDR1 as SGDLS and CDR2 as YYNGEE. The V end lost 2 bases, the J end lost 5 bases, and 7 bases lay between the germline ends. Template switching supplied a universal primer site; unique molecular identifiers were carried on the cDNA. TCRdb ran MiXCR on the 5' RACE reads and lists one entry per CDR3 protein. The sample consists of 450,000 to 650,000 distinct CDR3 sequences, 13% to 15% of them appearing once. Study-wide findings and caveats: Clonotypes of the beta chain that were abundant in cord blood carried fewer insertions (memory repertoires showed none).

These records were also assigned to another study, of yellow fever vaccine responses in identical twins. That source reports: Reported findings indicate that twins' vaccine T cell responses seemed partially convergent, partially personalized.

The specimen was CD4+ T cells sorted from blood. V gene TRBV9 combines with J gene TRBJ2-2; no reliable D call. The clonotype comes from a woman aged 18-29 years in good health. The CDR3, as DNA: TGTGCCAGCAGCGTCAGACGAACCGGGGAGCTGTTTTTT. Translated, it gives CASSVRRTGELFF. Looking up the rest from reference TRBV9 and TRBJ2-2 gives the full variable domain: DSGVTQTPKHLITATGQRVTLRCSPRSGDLSVYWYQQSLDQGLQFLIQYYNGEERAKGNILERFSAQQFPDLHSELNLSSLELGDSALYFCASSVRRTGELFFGEGSRLTVL.